This is a list of T cell receptor beta chains from one sample in a study of T cell responses to AZD1222 COVID-19 vaccine. Profiling relied on immunoSEQ multiplex PCR, and the TCRdb table lists in-frame clones only, not all of them. The data contain about 110,000 clones, 70% to 90% of them seen just once; the ten biggest clones take up 3.2%. The sequencing used peripheral blood, collected on day 0 of AZD1222 vaccination. The origin of the receptors is an adult in good health. Each CDR3 is given with its conserved first and last residue. The D gene is left open where the match is weak. The size of a clone is reported for some rows only, either as once, few or many, or as a class for expanded clones.

clone_size,d_call,j_call,v_call,cdr3_aa,cdr3_nt
few,TRBD1,TRBJ1-5,TRBV2,CASSGDRGLRPQHF,TGTGCCAGCAGTGGGGACAGGGGGTTGAGGCCCCAGCATTTT
NA,TRBD1,TRBJ2-1,TRBV5-1,CASSFGQGEFF,TGCGCCAGCAGCTTTGGACAGGGGGAGTTCTTC
NA,TRBD2,TRBJ2-7,TRBV19,CASSTGLAGGPGEQYF,TGTGCCAGTAGTACGGGACTAGCGGGAGGGCCGGGCGAGCAGTACTTC
NA,NA,TRBJ1-2,TRBV29-1,CSVEGTADNYGYTF,TGCAGCGTTGAAGGGACGGCCGACAACTATGGCTACACCTTC
NA,TRBD1,TRBJ1-2,TRBV28,CASSINQGAYNGYTF,TGTGCCAGCAGTATCAATCAGGGGGCGTACAATGGCTACACCTTC
NA,TRBD2,TRBJ2-6,TRBV5-4,CASNMGGSGANVLTF,TGTGCCAGCAACATGGGAGGGTCTGGGGCCAACGTCCTGACTTTC
NA,NA,TRBJ1-2,TRBV5-6,CASSFENQGWYGYTF,TGTGCCAGCAGTTTTGAGAATCAGGGGTGGTATGGCTACACCTTC
NA,TRBD1,TRBJ1-2,TRBV12-3/TRBV12-4,CASSATGGSGYTF,TGTGCCAGCAGTGCAACAGGGGGCAGTGGCTACACCTTC
NA,NA,TRBJ2-7,TRBV20-1,CIVKGEQYF,TGCATCGTCAAGGGGGAGCAGTACTTC
NA,NA,TRBJ2-4,TRBV15,CATSRVQAGNIQYF,TGTGCCACCAGCAGAGTTCAGGCAGGGAACATTCAGTACTTC
NA,NA,TRBJ2-3,TRBV2,CASSADRPSTDTQYF,TGTGCCAGCAGCGCCGACAGGCCCTCCACAGATACGCAGTATTTT
many,NA,TRBJ2-7,TRBV7-6,CASSLAGSSYEQYF,TGTGCCAGCAGCTTAGCGGGAAGCTCCTACGAGCAGTACTTC
NA,TRBD2,TRBJ2-5,TRBV4-2,CASSQDRGVAGRGETQYF,TGTGCCAGCAGCCAAGATCGAGGAGTAGCGGGGCGTGGAGAGACCCAGTACTTC
NA,TRBD1,TRBJ1-1,TRBV3-1/TRBV3-2,CASSQGGQGREAFF,TGTGCCAGCAGCCAAGGGGGACAGGGGCGTGAAGCTTTCTTT
NA,NA,TRBJ1-6,TRBV28,CASSIRSSYNSPLHF,TGTGCCAGCAGTATCAGAAGCTCCTATAATTCACCCCTCCACTTT
NA,NA,TRBJ1-1,TRBV19,CASSIGSGMRGEAFF,TGTGCCAGTAGTATCGGTTCGGGGATGAGAGGTGAAGCTTTCTTT
NA,NA,TRBJ1-6,TRBV14,CASSQGTYDNSPLHF,TGTGCCAGCAGCCAGGGGACATATGACAATTCACCCCTCCACTTT
NA,NA,TRBJ2-7,TRBV12-5,CASGFGHGSSYEQYF,TGTGCTAGTGGTTTTGGACACGGGAGCTCCTACGAGCAGTACTTC
NA,TRBD2,TRBJ2-5,TRBV5-1,CASRLTSGMETQYF,TGCGCCAGCAGGTTGACTAGCGGGATGGAGACCCAGTACTTC
NA,NA,TRBJ2-7,TRBV3-1/TRBV3-2,CASSQEVSAAEQYF,TGTGCCAGCAGCCAAGAAGTCAGCGCAGCTGAGCAGTACTTC
NA,NA,TRBJ2-3,TRBV5-1,CASSLAMGTDTQYF,TGCGCCAGCAGCTTGGCCATGGGCACAGATACGCAGTATTTT
NA,TRBD1,TRBJ1-2,TRBV18,CASSPGQGGYTF,TGTGCCAGCTCACCGGGACAGGGTGGCTACACCTTC
NA,NA,TRBJ2-1,TRBV29-1,CSVEEGGSYNEQFF,TGCAGCGTTGAAGAAGGTGGCTCCTACAATGAGCAGTTCTTC
NA,NA,TRBJ1-2,TRBV4-2,CASSQDRRTSYGYTF,TGTGCCAGCAGCCAAGATCGCAGGACATCTTATGGCTACACCTTC
NA,NA,TRBJ1-1,TRBV3-1/TRBV3-2,CASTPASRVNTEAFF,TGTGCCAGCACCCCCGCTAGCAGGGTGAACACTGAAGCTTTCTTT
NA,NA,TRBJ1-2,TRBV6-6,CASSYVQGYGYTF,TGTGCCAGCAGTTACGTACAGGGCTATGGCTACACCTTC
NA,NA,TRBJ2-1,TRBV5-1,CASSLAKSDSYNEQFF,TGCGCCAGCAGCTTGGCCAAGAGCGACTCCTACAATGAGCAGTTCTTC
NA,NA,TRBJ2-7,TRBV6-6,CASSQTRLEQYF,TGTGCCAGCAGTCAGACGCGACTCGAGCAGTACTTC
NA,TRBD1,TRBJ1-5,TRBV27,CASSPGQGPEQPQHF,TGTGCCAGCAGCCCTGGACAGGGTCCGGAGCAGCCCCAGCATTTT
NA,NA,TRBJ1-2,TRBV3-1/TRBV3-2,CASSPSNYGYTF,TGTGCCAGCAGCCCCAGTAACTATGGCTACACCTTC
NA,TRBD1,TRBJ1-3,TRBV5-1,CASSLQGVTGNTIYF,TGCGCCAGCAGCTTACAGGGGGTTACTGGAAACACCATATATTTT
NA,TRBD1,TRBJ1-3,TRBV3-1/TRBV3-2,CASSRGTVGNTIYF,TGTGCCAGCAGCCGTGGGACAGTTGGAAACACCATATATTTT
NA,TRBD1,TRBJ1-2,TRBV6-5,CASSYSGQGNYGYTF,TGTGCCAGCAGTTATTCGGGACAGGGAAACTATGGCTACACCTTC
few,TRBD1,TRBJ1-2,TRBV28,CASRPGTGGYTF,TGTGCCAGCAGACCCGGGACAGGTGGCTACACCTTC
NA,NA,TRBJ1-1,TRBV14,CASSQAGGWAEAFF,TGTGCCAGCAGCCAAGCCGGGGGCTGGGCTGAAGCTTTCTTT
NA,NA,TRBJ2-1,TRBV7-3,CASSSTGYNEQFF,TGTGCCAGCAGCTCAACTGGGTACAATGAGCAGTTCTTC
NA,NA,TRBJ1-3,TRBV4-3,CASSQDGDISGNTIYF,TGCGCCAGCAGCCAAGATGGGGACATCTCTGGAAACACCATATATTTT
NA,NA,TRBJ2-1,TRBV29-1,CSVYNEQFF,TGCAGCGTTTACAATGAGCAGTTCTTC
NA,NA,TRBJ2-2,TRBV5-1,CASSWGTAGELFF,TGCGCCAGCAGCTGGGGGACTGCCGGGGAGCTGTTTTTT
NA,TRBD1,TRBJ1-5,TRBV7-4,CASSPRDRHFSNQPQHF,TGTGCCAGCAGCCCCCGGGACAGACATTTTAGCAATCAGCCCCAGCATTTT
NA,NA,TRBJ2-5,TRBV11-1,CASSLVPQSQETQYF,TGTGCCAGCAGCTTAGTTCCTCAGAGCCAAGAGACCCAGTACTTC
NA,NA,TRBJ2-3,TRBV7-3,CASSPSHASTDTQYF,TGTGCCAGCAGTCCTAGCCACGCTAGCACAGATACGCAGTATTTT
once,NA,TRBJ1-5,TRBV24-1,CATSSGDSNQPQHF,TGTGCCACCAGCTCAGGGGATAGCAATCAGCCCCAGCATTTT
NA,TRBD2,TRBJ2-5,TRBV11-3,CASSPSSGRQTQYF,TGTGCCAGCAGCCCCTCTAGCGGGAGACAGACCCAGTACTTC
NA,NA,TRBJ1-3,TRBV7-2,CASSLAPGSRSGNTIYF,TGTGCCAGCAGCTTAGCTCCAGGGTCGCGGTCTGGAAACACCATATATTTT
NA,NA,TRBJ1-5,TRBV28,CITGASNQPQHF,TGTATAACAGGAGCCAGCAATCAGCCCCAGCATTTT
NA,NA,TRBJ1-4,TRBV28,CASSLLQREKLFF,TGTGCCAGCAGTTTACTTCAGCGCGAAAAACTGTTTTTT
NA,TRBD2,TRBJ2-1,TRBV25-1,CASSDRGGSSYNEQFF,TGTGCCAGCAGTGATCGGGGGGGTAGCTCCTACAATGAGCAGTTCTTC
NA,NA,TRBJ1-4,TRBV19,CASSPTGATNEKLFF,TGTGCCAGTAGTCCTACAGGTGCAACTAATGAAAAACTGTTTTTT
few,TRBD2,TRBJ2-1,TRBV11-1,CASSFGLAGGTEQFF,TGTGCCAGCAGCTTCGGACTAGCGGGAGGGACTGAGCAGTTCTTC